Below, one T cell receptor beta chain is given with its context. In the original processing: Amplification from reference gene primers served as the basis for estimated nucleated cell counts. Measured with immunoSEQ multiplex PCR; TCRdb has only the in-frame clones, and not every one. The DNA was the basis for D and trimming; V, J and clone size are from that table. The sample has 200,000 to 300,000 clones; roughly four fifths are singletons. This CDR3 is built from 15 residues. CDR1 is MDHEN, CDR2 SYDVKM, per germline. V shed 7 bases, J shed 3 bases, and the junction held 8 bases outside the gene matches. This specimen comes from a study of blood T cell repertoires in COVID-19. Looking at the study overall: The United States, Italy and Spain provided the acute and convalescent COVID-19 samples. T cells, B-cell-depleted T cells, or PBMCs provided the cDNA or gDNA that served as material.

V and J are TRBV28 and TRBJ1-5; TRBD1 agrees at 8 bases. The sequenced sample was peripheral blood. The TCR was taken from a woman in her 70s with acute or convalescent COVID-19. The DNA of the CDR3 is TGTGCCAGCACCGGACAGGGCAGCCCCAATCAGCCCCAGCATTTT. Protein product: CASTGQGSPNQPQHF.